The subject of this entry is one TCR beta chain. Regarding treatment: oral pan-JAK inhibitor, 5-10 mg twice daily. The CDR3 loop spans 16 amino acids. V lost 6 bases to trimming and J lost 4 bases; unmatched junction nucleotides: 10. Germline V gene sequence: CDR1 KGHSH, CDR2 LQKENI. This specimen belongs to a study of CD8+ T cells in alopecia areata. Sequencing relied on a cDNA template that was reverse transcribed from extracted RNA. This table comes from immunoSEQ multiplex PCR, and its TCRdb copy is limited to in-frame clones, with some not included. The sample has 200,000 or so clones; over 40% are singletons.

The clonotype was recovered from a human donor with alopecia areata. The sample in question was CD4+ T cells sorted from blood, obtained at approximately week 36, from a patient treated with tofacitinib. The chain links TRBV18 to TRBJ2-5, with 11 bases lining up with TRBD2. The CDR3 nucleotides are TGTGCCAGCTCGCCTACTAGCGGGAGTACCCGAGAGACCCAGTACTTC. Protein product: CASSPTSGSTRETQYF.